The 28 T cell receptor beta chains reported below all come from one sample, sequenced in a study of T-cell memory formation after mild COVID-19. In TCRdb, the 5' RACE reads were re-called with MiXCR into one record per CDR3 protein. The sample shows about 300,000 distinct CDR3 sequences, just under 20% of them seen only once. Sequencing was performed on PBMCs or a T cell subset sorted from them (not recorded which). The receptor set was obtained from a man younger than 35 who had mild COVID-19 (a few samples of this study predate the infection). Cell type and time point are not known.

This clonotype was seen repeatedly, ten times or more. The chain has TRBV3-1 and TRBJ2-1; D gene unclear. The V gene lost 1 base and the J gene lost 2 bases, with 9 bases spanning the gap. The CDR3 has 15 amino acids. The V gene's germline CDR1 is LGHDT and CDR2 YNNKEL (reference sequence). The CDR3 spells CASSQGPQTYNEQFF. DNA of the CDR3: TGTGCCAGCAGCCAAGGTCCACAGACCTACAATGAGCAGTTCTTC.

The J gene is TRBJ2-2, the V gene TRBV27, with D unresolved. This CDR3 spans 12 amino acids. Trimming pared 7 bases from V and 3 bases from J, leaving 6 bases between. Germline CDR1 is MNHEY and CDR2 is SMNVEV (reference sequence). This CDR3 reads CASKQYTGELFF. The CDR3 DNA reads TGTGCCAGCAAACAGTACACCGGGGAGCTGTTTTTT.

This clonotype was detected only a few times. The chain employs TRBV3-1 and TRBJ2-3; D not certain. The V end lost 3 bases, the J end lost 6 bases, and 7 bases lay between the germline ends. The CDR3 contains 12 residues. The V gene's germline CDR1 is LGHDT and CDR2 YNNKEL (reference sequence). CDR3 sequence reads: CASSHDRDTQYF. The CDR3, as DNA: TGTGCCAGCAGCCATGATAGGGATACGCAGTATTTT.

The chain links TRBV18 to TRBJ2-7, with 8 bases lining up with TRBD2. The CDR3 has 14 amino acids. With V trimmed by 6 bases and J by 4 bases, 8 bases remained unmatched. Germline V lookup: CDR1 KGHSH, CDR2 LQKENI. CDR3 in amino acids: CASSPRGDGYEQYF. The CDR3 region has the DNA TGTGCCAGCTCTCCGCGGGGGGACGGGTACGAGCAGTACTTC.

This clonotype was found a few times. V gene TRBV7-9 combines with J gene TRBJ1-1; possible D gene TRBD1, 5 bases. The CDR3 spans 15 residues. Germline CDR1 reads SEHNR; CDR2 reads FQNEAQ (reference sequence). The V and J ends lost 5 bases and 3 bases respectively, with 16 bases between them. The CDR3 sequence: CASSPSPGPDTEAFF. The CDR3 DNA follows: TGTGCCAGCAGCCCTTCCCCAGGGCCGGACACTGAAGCTTTCTTT.

The V call is TRBV6-6, the J call TRBJ1-2; the D is unclear. There are 15 residues in the CDR3. Per germline, CDR1 MNHNY and CDR2 SVGAGI (reference sequence). Trimming removed 0 bases at V and 4 bases at J, with 12 bases between. The DNA for the CDR3 is TGTGCCAGCAGTTACTCCCCGGGGTTCGTCTATGGCTACACCTTC. Translating gives CASSYSPGFVYGYTF.

V usage is TRBV5-6 and J usage is TRBJ2-1; D not certain. Trimming shortened V by 2 bases and J by 10 bases, and 13 bases separated the two germline ends. The CDR3 length is 13 residues. CDR1 is SGHDT, CDR2 YYEEEE, per germline. DNA for the CDR3: TGTGCCAGCAGCTTTGAAAGAAGGCAGGAGCAGTTCTTC. Amino acid sequence: CASSFERRQEQFF.

CDR3 region: CASSFSDLGNTIYF. The CDR3, as DNA: TGTGCCAGCAGTTTCTCGGACTTAGGGAACACCATATATTTT. This sequence joins TRBV12-3 or TRBV12-4 and TRBJ1-3; unclear D gene. The CDR3 extends over 14 amino acids. The V and J ends lost 3 bases and 7 bases respectively, with 13 bases between them.

This clonotype occurred a few times. The chain links TRBV6-2 or TRBV6-3 to TRBJ2-3; D is perhaps TRBD1 (5 bases). The V and J ends lost 0 bases and 9 bases respectively, with 16 bases between them. CDR3 length: 15 amino acids. CDR1 is MNHEY and CDR2 is SVGEGT in the germline V gene. The CDR3 protein is CASSYSTPGRVTQYF. The CDR3 bases are TGTGCCAGCAGTTACTCGACCCCGGGCAGGGTGACGCAGTATTTT.

This clonotype was picked up a small number of times. The chain carries TRBV9 and TRBJ1-3, with 7 bases identical to TRBD1. The CDR3 has 15 amino acids. V gave up 2 bases and J gave up 8 bases; unmatched junction bases: 10. Germline V CDR1 and CDR2: SGDLS, YYNGEE. CDR3 coding DNA: TGTGCCAGCAGCGTGAGGCCGGACAGGACTGACACCATATATTTT. This sequence encodes CASSVRPDRTDTIYF.

CDR3 DNA sequence: TGCGCCAGCAGAGGAGGACTAGCGGGGGGGGAGACCCAGTACTTC. It codes for CASRGGLAGGETQYF. The rearrangement joins TRBV10-2 to TRBJ2-5; 15 nucleotides match TRBD2. This CDR3 region has 15 residues. The trim removed 6 bases at V and 5 bases at J, leaving 4 bases unmatched. CDR1 and CDR2 (germline): WSHSY, SAAADI.

The chain employs TRBV20-1 and TRBJ2-1, with TRBD1 matching over 10 bases. Germline CDR1 is DFQATT and CDR2 is SNEGSKA (reference sequence). V lost 6 bases and J lost 7; bases outside the gene matches: 9. The CDR3 is 14 residues long. CDR3 DNA: TGCAGTGCCCAGGACAGGGGGGAAGGAAATGAGCAGTTCTTC. Translating gives CSAQDRGEGNEQFF.

CDR3 in DNA: TGTGCCAGCAGCCCACGGGGGGGCGCGGACAATGAGCAGTTCTTC. Protein: CASSPRGGADNEQFF. The V call is TRBV7-3, the J call TRBJ2-1; 8 positions agree with TRBD2. The CDR3 has 15 residues. Germline V gene lookup returns CDR1 SGHTA and CDR2 FQGTGA. V shed 5 bases, J shed 5 bases, and the junction held 8 bases outside the gene matches.

This clonotype has just a few counts. This chain joins TRBV6-5 and TRBJ2-3, with TRBD1 identical over 8 bases. V shed 5 bases, J shed 2 bases, and the junction held 9 bases outside the gene matches. CDR1 is MNHEY and CDR2 is SVGAGI in the germline V gene. There are 16 residues in the CDR3. The CDR3 region has the DNA TGTGCCAGCAGTCCTTGGACAGGGACCGTCACAGATACGCAGTATTTT. As protein: CASSPWTGTVTDTQYF.

V and J are TRBV12-3 or TRBV12-4 and TRBJ2-6; the D gene is possibly TRBD1 (5 bases). With 0 bases removed from V and 4 bases from J, the gap between germline ends came to 10 bases. This CDR3 comprises 16 residues. CDR3 nucleotides: TGTGCCAGCAGTTTAGCGGGTGGGGCCGGGGCCAACGTCCTGACTTTC. Translating it yields CASSLAGGAGANVLTF.

This clonotype showed up just a few times. The chain employs TRBV6-2 or TRBV6-3 and TRBJ2-3, with 8 bases that match TRBD2. This CDR3 has 14 residues. The germline gives CDR1 MNHEY, CDR2 SVGEGT. J lost 6 bases, V lost 2 bases, and 4 bases had no gene match. CDR3 nucleotides: TGTGCCAGCAGTTACGGGGTAGCGGGGGATACGCAGTATTTT. It is translated as CASSYGVAGDTQYF.

Of note for this clonotype: A much larger clone is a single base away; this may be a read error. The chain combines TRBV7-9 with TRBJ1-5; D is unresolved. Per germline, CDR1 SEHNR and CDR2 FQNEAQ (reference sequence). The CDR3 spans 14 residues. CDR3 DNA: TGTGTCAGCAGCTTACCCTATAGCAATCAGCCCCAGCATTTT. This gives the protein CVSSLPYSNQPQHF.

The chain joins TRBV7-8 to TRBJ1-4; D is unclear. The CDR3 extends over 15 amino acids. The germline V and J ends were trimmed by 0 bases and 7 bases, with 12 bases remaining between them. Germline V gives CDR1 SGHVS, CDR2 FQNEAQ. Here the CDR3 reads CASSLAGDVGEKLFF. The CDR3 DNA is TGTGCCAGCAGCTTAGCGGGAGATGTGGGTGAAAAACTGTTTTTT.

This clonotype turned up a few times. This chain joins TRBV2 and TRBJ2-5; TRBD2 matches at 10 bases. Germline V gene data show CDR1 as SNHLY and CDR2 as FYNNEI. The CDR3 runs 13 residues. V shed 8 bases and J 4 bases; nucleotides not matched to a gene: 4. The CDR3 sequence is CASASGGGETQYF. DNA of the CDR3: TGTGCCAGCGCTAGCGGGGGAGGAGAGACCCAGTACTTC.

This chain uses TRBV28 with TRBJ2-3; tentatively, D is TRBD1 (6 bases). The CDR3 extends over 14 amino acids. Deletions cut 7 bases from V and 3 bases from J, with 14 bases between. Germline V gives CDR1 MDHEN, CDR2 SYDVKM. Here the CDR3 DNA reads TGTGCCAGCACCCTGGGGCAGGGGACAGATACGCAGTATTTT. Its protein product is CASTLGQGTDTQYF.

The chain carries TRBV7-2 and TRBJ1-3; D is undetermined. This CDR3 is built from 14 residues. Trimming stripped 9 bases from V and 4 bases from J, with 16 bases between. Per the germline V gene, CDR1 is SGHTA and CDR2 is FQGNSA. The CDR3 DNA reads TGTGCCAGTGCGGAATTTGAGCCAGGAAACACCATATATTTT. Its translation: CASAEFEPGNTIYF.

This clonotype appeared a few times. The CDR3 loop is CASKAGDGQPQHF. DNA of the CDR3: TGTGCCAGCAAGGCAGGAGATGGTCAGCCCCAGCATTTT. The V gene is TRBV6-2 or TRBV6-3, the J gene TRBJ1-5; no clear D. There are 13 residues in the CDR3. The V gene lost 7 bases and the J gene lost 6 bases, with 13 bases spanning the gap. Germline V gene data show CDR1 as MNHEY and CDR2 as SVGEGT.

This clonotype was recorded a few times. The chain uses TRBV5-6 and TRBJ1-2; D is uncertain. Germline CDR1 is SGHDT and CDR2 is YYEEEE. Deletions cut 0 bases from V and 0 bases from J, with 12 bases between. The CDR3 has 16 amino acids. The CDR3 DNA reads TGTGCCAGCAGCTTGGTTGAAGGATCCGCTAACTATGGCTACACCTTC. It specifies CASSLVEGSANYGYTF.

This chain links TRBV4-1 with TRBJ2-3; no clear D gene. The CDR3 length is 13 residues. V was cut by 0 bases and J by 2 bases, with 3 bases left in between. From germline, CDR1 is MGHRA and CDR2 YSYEKL. The CDR3 loop is CASSQEYTDTQYF. The CDR3 nucleotides are TGCGCCAGCAGCCAAGAATACACAGATACGCAGTATTTT.

This clonotype was found a few times. CDR3 loop: CASSRNTLSGGATQYF. The CDR3 DNA follows: TGTGCCAGCAGCCGAAACACCCTTAGCGGGGGGGCGACCCAGTACTTC. This chain joins TRBV7-9 and TRBJ2-5, with 11 bases matching TRBD2. The CDR3 totals 16 residues. Germline V gives CDR1 SEHNR, CDR2 FQNEAQ (reference sequence). After removal of 5 bases from V and 7 bases from J, the junction contained 12 bases not matched to a gene.

The chain has TRBV6-5 and TRBJ1-3, with D uncertain. Germline-derived CDR1 and CDR2 are MNHEY and SVGAGI. This CDR3 spans 12 amino acids. Trimming stripped 8 bases from V and 7 bases from J, with 12 bases between. The CDR3 spells CASGSRRNTIYF. The CDR3 bases are TGTGCCAGCGGTTCACGTAGGAACACCATATATTTT.

This clonotype was seen a handful of times. CDR3 loop: CASSPLAVGGQFGFGEAFF. CDR3 bases: TGTGCCAGCTCCCCGCTTGCAGTCGGAGGGCAGTTCGGATTTGGTGAAGCTTTCTTT. The chain is built from TRBV18 and TRBJ1-1; D is undetermined. Deletions cut 6 bases from V and 7 bases from J, with 33 bases between. Germline CDR1 reads KGHSH; CDR2 reads LQKENI. There are 19 residues in the CDR3.

In its sample, this clonotype was seen a few times. The chain links TRBV7-6 to TRBJ2-5, with 10 positions matching TRBD2. The V gene end was trimmed by 1 base and the J gene end by 5 bases; junction bases not matched to a gene: 10. CDR3 length: 17 residues. Germline V gives CDR1 SGHVS, CDR2 FNYEAQ. The CDR3 loop is CASSLVAGGIHRETQYF. As DNA, the CDR3 is TGTGCCAGCAGCTTAGTAGCGGGGGGAATCCACCGGGAGACCCAGTACTTC.